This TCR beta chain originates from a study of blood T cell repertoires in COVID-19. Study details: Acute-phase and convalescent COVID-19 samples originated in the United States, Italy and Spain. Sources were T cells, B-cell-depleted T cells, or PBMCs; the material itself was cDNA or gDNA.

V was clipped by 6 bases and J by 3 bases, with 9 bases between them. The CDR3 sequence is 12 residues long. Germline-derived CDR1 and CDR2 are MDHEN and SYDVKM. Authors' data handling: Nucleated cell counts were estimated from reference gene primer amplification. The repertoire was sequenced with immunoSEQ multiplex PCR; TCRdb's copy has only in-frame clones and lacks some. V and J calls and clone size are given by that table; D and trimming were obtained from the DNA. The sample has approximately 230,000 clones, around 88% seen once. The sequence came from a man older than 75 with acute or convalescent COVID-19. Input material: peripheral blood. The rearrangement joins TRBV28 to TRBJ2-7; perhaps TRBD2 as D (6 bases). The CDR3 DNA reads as TGTGCCAGCAGGGGGGGATTCTACGAGCAGTACTTC. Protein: CASRGGFYEQYF. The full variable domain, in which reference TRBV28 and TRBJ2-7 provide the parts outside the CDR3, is DVKVTQSSRYLVKRTGEKVFLECVQDMDHENMFWYRQDPGLGLRLIYFSYDVKMKEKGDIPEGYSVSREKKERFSLILESASTNQTSMYLCASRGGFYEQYFGPGTRLTVT.